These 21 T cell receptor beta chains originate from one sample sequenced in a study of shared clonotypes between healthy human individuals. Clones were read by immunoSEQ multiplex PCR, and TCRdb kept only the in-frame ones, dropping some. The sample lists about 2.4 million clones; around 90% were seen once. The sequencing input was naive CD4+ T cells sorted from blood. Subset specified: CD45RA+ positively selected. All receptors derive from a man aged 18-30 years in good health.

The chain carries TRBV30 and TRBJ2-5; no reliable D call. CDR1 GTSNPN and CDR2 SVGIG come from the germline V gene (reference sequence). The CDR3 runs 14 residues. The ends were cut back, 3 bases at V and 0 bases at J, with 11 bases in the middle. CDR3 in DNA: TGTGCCTGGAGACGAACCCCGGACCAAGAGACCCAGTACTTC. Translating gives CAWRRTPDQETQYF.

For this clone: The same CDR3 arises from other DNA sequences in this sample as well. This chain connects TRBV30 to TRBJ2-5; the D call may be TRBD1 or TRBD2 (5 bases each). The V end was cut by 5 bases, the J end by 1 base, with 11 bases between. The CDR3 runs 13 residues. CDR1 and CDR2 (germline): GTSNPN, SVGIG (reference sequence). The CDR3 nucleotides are TGTGCCTGGGGGGCCGGGGCCCAAGAGACCCAGTACTTC. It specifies CAWGAGAQETQYF.

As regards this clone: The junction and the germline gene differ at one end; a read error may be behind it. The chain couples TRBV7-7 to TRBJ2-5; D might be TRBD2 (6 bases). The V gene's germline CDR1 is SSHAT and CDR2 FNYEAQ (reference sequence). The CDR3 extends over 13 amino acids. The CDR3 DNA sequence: TGTGCTAGCAGCTTAGCGGACCAAGAGACCCAGTACTTC. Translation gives CASSLADQETQYF.

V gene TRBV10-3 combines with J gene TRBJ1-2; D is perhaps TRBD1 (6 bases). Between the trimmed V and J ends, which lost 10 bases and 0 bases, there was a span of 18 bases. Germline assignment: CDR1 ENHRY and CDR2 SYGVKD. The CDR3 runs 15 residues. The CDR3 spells CATRTGALANYGYTF. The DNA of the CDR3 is TGTGCCACCCGGACGGGGGCTCTAGCTAACTATGGCTACACCTTC.

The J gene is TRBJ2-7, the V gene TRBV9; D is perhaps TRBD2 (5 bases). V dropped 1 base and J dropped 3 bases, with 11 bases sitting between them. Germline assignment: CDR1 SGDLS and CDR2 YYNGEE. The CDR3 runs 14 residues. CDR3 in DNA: TGTGCCAGCAGCGTACGAGGGAATGTCTACGAGCAGTACTTC. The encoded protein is CASSVRGNVYEQYF.

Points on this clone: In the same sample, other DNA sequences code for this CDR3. The CDR3 sequence: CASSYSREGYEQYF. The DNA for the CDR3 is TGTGCCAGCAGTTACTCCAGGGAAGGTTACGAGCAGTACTTC. J is TRBJ2-7 and V is TRBV6-5, with D perhaps matching TRBD1 (5 bases). Germline CDR1 and CDR2: MNHEY and SVGAGI. The ends were cut back, 0 bases at V and 4 bases at J, with 10 bases in the middle. CDR3 length equals 14 residues.

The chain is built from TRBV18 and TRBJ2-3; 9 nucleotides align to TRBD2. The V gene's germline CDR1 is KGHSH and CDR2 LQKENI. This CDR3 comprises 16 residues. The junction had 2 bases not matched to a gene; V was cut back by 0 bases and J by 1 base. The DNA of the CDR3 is TGTGCCAGCTCACCACCCCAGCGGGGGGGCACAGATACGCAGTATTTT. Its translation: CASSPPQRGGTDTQYF. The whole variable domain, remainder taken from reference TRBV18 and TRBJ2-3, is NAGVMQNPRHLVRRRGQEARLRCSPMKGHSHVYWYRQLPEEGLKFMVYLQKENIIDESGMPKERFSAEFPKEGPSILRIQQVVRGDSAAYFCASSPPQRGGTDTQYFGPGTRLTVL.

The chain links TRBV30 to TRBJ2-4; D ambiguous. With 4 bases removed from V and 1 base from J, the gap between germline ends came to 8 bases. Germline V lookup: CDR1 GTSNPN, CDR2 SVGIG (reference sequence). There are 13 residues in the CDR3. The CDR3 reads CAWTPGAKNIQYF. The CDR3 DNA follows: TGTGCCTGGACCCCCGGGGCCAAAAACATTCAGTACTTC.

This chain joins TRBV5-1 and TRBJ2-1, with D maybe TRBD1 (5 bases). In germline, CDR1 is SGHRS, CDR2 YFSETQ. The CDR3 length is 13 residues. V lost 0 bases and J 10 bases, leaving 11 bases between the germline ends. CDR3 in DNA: TGCGCCAGCAGCTTGGGACAGCCAAACGAGCAGTTCTTC. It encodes CASSLGQPNEQFF. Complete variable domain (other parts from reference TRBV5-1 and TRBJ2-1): KAGVTQTPRYLIKTRGQQVTLSCSPISGHRSVSWYQQTPGQGLQFLFEYFSETQRNKGNFPGRFSGRQFSNSRSEMNVSTLELGDSALYLCASSLGQPNEQFFGPGTRLTVL.

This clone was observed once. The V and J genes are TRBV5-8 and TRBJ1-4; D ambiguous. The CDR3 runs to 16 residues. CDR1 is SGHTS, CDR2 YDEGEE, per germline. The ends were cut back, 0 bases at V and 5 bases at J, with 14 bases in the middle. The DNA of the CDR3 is TGTGCCAGCAGCTTGGTAGAGCCGTCCGGGAATGAAAAACTGTTTTTT. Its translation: CASSLVEPSGNEKLFF. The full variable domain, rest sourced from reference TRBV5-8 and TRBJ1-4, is EAGVTQSPTHLIKTRGQQATLRCSPISGHTSVYWYQQALGLGLQFLLWYDEGEERNRGNFPPRFSGRQFPNYSSELNVNALELEDSALYLCASSLVEPSGNEKLFFGSGTQLSVL.

CDR3 nucleotide sequence: TGTGCCAGCAGCTTTTTTAAGGGGGTGAAAGGAACTGAAGCTTTCTTT. Translation: CASSFFKGVKGTEAFF. The chain combines TRBV5-4 with TRBJ1-1; TRBD1 might be the D (6 bases). CDR3 size: 16 residues. The V end was cut by 2 bases, the J end by 5 bases, with 19 bases between. Germline-derived CDR1 and CDR2 are SGHNT and YYREEE (reference sequence).

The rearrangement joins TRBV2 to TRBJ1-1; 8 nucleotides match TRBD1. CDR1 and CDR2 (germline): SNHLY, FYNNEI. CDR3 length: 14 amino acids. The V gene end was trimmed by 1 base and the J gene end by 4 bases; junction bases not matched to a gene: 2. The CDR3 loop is CASSEVRGLTEAFF. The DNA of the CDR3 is TGTGCCAGCAGTGAAGTCAGGGGGCTCACTGAAGCTTTCTTT.

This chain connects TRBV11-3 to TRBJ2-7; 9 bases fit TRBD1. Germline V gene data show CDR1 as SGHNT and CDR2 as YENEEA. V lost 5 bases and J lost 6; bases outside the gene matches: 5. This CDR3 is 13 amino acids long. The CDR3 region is CASSPDRGGEQYF. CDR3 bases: TGTGCCAGCAGCCCGGACAGGGGAGGCGAGCAGTACTTC.

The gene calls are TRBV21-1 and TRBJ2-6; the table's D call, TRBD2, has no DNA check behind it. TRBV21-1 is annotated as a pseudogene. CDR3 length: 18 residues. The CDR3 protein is CASSALRRGRTGANVLTF. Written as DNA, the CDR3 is TGTGCCAGCAGCGCACTTAGGAGGGGAAGGACAGGGGCCAACGTCCTGACTTTC.

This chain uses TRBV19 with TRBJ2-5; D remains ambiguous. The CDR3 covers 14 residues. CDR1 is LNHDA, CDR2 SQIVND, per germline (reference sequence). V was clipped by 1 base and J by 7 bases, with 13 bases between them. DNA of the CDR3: TGTGCCAGTAGTATAGTTTTTGGGCCGGCGACCCAGTACTTC. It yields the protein CASSIVFGPATQYF.

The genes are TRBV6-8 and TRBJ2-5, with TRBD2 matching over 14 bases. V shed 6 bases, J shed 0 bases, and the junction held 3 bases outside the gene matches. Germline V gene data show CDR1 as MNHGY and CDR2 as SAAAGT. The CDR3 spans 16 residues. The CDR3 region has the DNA TGTGCCAGCAGCCGACTAGCGGGAGGGTACCAAGAGACCCAGTACTTC. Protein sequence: CASSRLAGGYQETQYF.

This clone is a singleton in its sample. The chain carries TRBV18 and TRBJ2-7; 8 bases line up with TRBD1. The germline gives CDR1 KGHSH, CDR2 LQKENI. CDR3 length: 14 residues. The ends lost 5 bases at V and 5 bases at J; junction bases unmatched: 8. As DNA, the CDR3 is TGTGCCAGCTCAAGACAGGGGTTTGGGGACGAGCAGTACTTC. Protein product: CASSRQGFGDEQYF.

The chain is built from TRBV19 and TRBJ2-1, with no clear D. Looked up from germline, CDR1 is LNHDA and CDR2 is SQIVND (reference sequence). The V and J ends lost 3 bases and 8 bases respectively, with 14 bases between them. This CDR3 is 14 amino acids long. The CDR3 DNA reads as TGTGCCAGTAGTATCCCTTCGGGCAACTATGAGCAGTTCTTC. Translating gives CASSIPSGNYEQFF.

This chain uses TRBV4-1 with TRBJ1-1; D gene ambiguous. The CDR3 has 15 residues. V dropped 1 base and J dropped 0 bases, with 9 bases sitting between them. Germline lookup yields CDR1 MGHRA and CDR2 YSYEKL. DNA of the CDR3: TGCGCCAGCAGCCAAGCCTGGAAATTGAACACTGAAGCTTTCTTT. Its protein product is CASSQAWKLNTEAFF.

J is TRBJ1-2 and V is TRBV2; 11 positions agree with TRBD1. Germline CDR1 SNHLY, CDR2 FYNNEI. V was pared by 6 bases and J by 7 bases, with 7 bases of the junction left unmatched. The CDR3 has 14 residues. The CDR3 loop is CASSPGQGAGGYTF. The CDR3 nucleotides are TGTGCCAGCAGCCCCGGACAGGGGGCGGGTGGCTACACCTTC.

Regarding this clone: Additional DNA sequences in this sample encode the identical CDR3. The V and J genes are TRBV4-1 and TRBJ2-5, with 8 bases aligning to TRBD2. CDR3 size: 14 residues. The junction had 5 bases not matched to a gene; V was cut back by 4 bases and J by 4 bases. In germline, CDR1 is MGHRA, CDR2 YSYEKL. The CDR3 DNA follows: TGCGCCAGCAGCCCCGGGGGGGCTGTAGAGACCCAGTACTTC. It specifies CASSPGGAVETQYF.